This T cell receptor (beta chain) was observed in a study of T cell repertoires in cytomegalovirus infection (dated by TCRdb to the late 2010s). In the study overall: Because public TCR beta signatures pointed to carriage of CMV infection together with the matching HLA type, the HLA type of each donor mattered for the analysis. Findings and caveats that apply to the study as a whole: Cumulative frequency of public TCR beta family members discriminated carriers of CMV infection plus the relevant HLA type in this cohort and an independent approximately 360-donor cohort. The ex vivo response was dominated by HLA-C-restricted CMV-specific TCR beta clonotypes, which also provided the single most frequent clonotype in two of eight donors.

A word on this clonotype: This receptor's antigen is unknown. Nothing much larger sits one base from this clone, and base qualities are not available.

Sequencing was carried out with an Illumina HiSeq 1500. In TCRdb, the public reads were trimmed at Q25 with fastp and aligned with MiXCR, with productive beta chains retained. Every CDR3 protein is listed once, alongside the most common genes and DNA of its rows. This sample gives about 240,000 distinct CDR3 sequences in total; 9% to 15% of them show up just once. The biggest ten clones account for under 2% of the sample. Material: PBMCs. This TCR was recovered from a human donor in good health (CMV status not recorded). Some clones in this sample may be carry-over from other donors' samples.

The sequenced DNA is TGCAGCGTTGCGCCGGGGACCGCCGGGGAGCTGTTTTTT. This is translated as CSVAPGTAGELFF. The rearrangement joined TRBV29-1 to TRBJ2-2, with the D call tentatively TRBD1 or TRBD2, each fitting 5 bases. Reading the germline V gene gives CDR1 SQVTM and CDR2 ANQGSEA. The CDR3 runs 13 residues from the cysteine to the phenylalanine. The retained sequence is limited to the CDR3, 39 bases, with the frame set at the first base. V sheds 4 bases and J sheds 6 bases, leaving 12 bases between their ends.